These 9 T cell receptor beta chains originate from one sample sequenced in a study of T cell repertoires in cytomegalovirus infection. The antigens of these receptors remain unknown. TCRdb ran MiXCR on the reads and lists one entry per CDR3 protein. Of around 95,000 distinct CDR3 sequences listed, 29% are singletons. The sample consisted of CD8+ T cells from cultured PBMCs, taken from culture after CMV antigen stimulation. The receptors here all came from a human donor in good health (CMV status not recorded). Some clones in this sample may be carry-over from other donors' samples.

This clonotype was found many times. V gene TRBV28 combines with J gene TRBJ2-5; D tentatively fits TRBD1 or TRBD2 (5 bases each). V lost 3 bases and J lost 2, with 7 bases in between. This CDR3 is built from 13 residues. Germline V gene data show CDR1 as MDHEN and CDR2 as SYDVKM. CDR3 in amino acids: CASSLGVQETQYF. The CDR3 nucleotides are TGTGCCAGCAGTTTGGGGGTACAAGAGACCCAGTACTTC.

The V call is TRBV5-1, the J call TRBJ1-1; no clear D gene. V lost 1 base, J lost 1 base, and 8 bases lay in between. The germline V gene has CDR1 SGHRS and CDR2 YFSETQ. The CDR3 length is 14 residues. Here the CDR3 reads CASSLMSGNTEAFF. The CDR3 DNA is TGCGCCAGCAGCTTGATGTCAGGGAACACTGAAGCTTTCTTT. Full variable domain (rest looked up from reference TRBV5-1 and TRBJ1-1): KAGVTQTPRYLIKTRGQQVTLSCSPISGHRSVSWYQQTPGQGLQFLFEYFSETQRNKGNFPGRFSGRQFSNSRSEMNVSTLELGDSALYLCASSLMSGNTEAFFGQGTRLTVV.

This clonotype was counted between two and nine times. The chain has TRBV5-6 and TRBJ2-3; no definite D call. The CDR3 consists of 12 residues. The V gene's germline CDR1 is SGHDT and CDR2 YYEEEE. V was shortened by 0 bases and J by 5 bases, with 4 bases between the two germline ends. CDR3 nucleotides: TGTGCCAGCAGCTTGGTGGAAGATACGCAGTATTTT. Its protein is CASSLVEDTQYF.

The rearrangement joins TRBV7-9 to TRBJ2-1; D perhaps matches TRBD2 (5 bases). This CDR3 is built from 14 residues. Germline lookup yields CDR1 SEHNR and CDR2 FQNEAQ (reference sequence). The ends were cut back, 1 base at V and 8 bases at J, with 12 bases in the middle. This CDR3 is CASSLVLVPDEQFF. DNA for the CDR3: TGTGCCAGCAGCTTAGTACTAGTTCCCGATGAGCAGTTCTTC.

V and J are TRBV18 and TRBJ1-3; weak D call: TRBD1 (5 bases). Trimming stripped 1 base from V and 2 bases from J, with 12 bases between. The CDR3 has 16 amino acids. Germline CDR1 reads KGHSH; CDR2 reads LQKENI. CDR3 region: CASSPLRQGTGNTIYF. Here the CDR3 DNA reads TGTGCCAGCTCACCACTTCGTCAGGGCACTGGAAACACCATATATTTT.

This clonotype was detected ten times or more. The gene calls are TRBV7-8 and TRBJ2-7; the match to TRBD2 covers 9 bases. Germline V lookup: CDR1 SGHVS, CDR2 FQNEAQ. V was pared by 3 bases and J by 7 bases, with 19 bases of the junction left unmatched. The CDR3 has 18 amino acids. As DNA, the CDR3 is TGTGCCAGCAGCTTTGCGGGGGGGCCGAATCATCCCCTTGGGGAGCAGTACTTC. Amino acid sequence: CASSFAGGPNHPLGEQYF.

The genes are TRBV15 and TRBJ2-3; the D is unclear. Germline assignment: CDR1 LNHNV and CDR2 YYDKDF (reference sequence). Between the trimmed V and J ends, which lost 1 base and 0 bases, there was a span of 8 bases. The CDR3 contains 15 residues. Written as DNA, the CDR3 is TGTGCCACCAGCAGAGGGGTGGACAGCACAGATACGCAGTATTTT. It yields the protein CATSRGVDSTDTQYF. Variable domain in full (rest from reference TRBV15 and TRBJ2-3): DAMVIQNPRYQVTQFGKPVTLSCSQTLNHNVMYWYQQKSSQAPKLLFHYYDKDFNNEADTPDNFQSRRPNTSFCFLDIRSPGLGDTAMYLCATSRGVDSTDTQYFGPGTRLTVL.

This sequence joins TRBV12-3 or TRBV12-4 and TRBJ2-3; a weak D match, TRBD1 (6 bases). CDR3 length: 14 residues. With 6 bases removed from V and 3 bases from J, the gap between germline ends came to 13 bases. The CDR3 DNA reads TGTGCCAGCAGCGACAGGCCCGAGACAGATACGCAGTATTTT. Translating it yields CASSDRPETDTQYF.

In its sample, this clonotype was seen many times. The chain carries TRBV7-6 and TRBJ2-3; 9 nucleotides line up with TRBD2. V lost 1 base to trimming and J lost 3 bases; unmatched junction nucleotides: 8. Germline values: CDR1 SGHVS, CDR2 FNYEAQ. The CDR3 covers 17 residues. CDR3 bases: TGTGCCAGCAGCTTAGAAGTTCGCGGGGGGGAAACAGATACGCAGTATTTT. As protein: CASSLEVRGGETDTQYF.